This T cell receptor (beta chain) emerged from a study of CD8 T cell repertoires and HIV-1 epitope variants. Study information: Autologous T cell-negative cells served as antigen-presenting cells in equal numbers.

A note on this clone: Its antigen remains unknown. The junction departs from the called germline gene at one end, perhaps through a read error.

CDR3 length: 12 amino acids. Germline-derived CDR1 and CDR2 are SGHVS and FQNEAQ. Whole-study findings and limits: Four or five clonotypes recognized Nef KF9, one HW9, none TAALDMSHF.

The table came from immunoSEQ multiplex PCR; TCRdb's copy has only in-frame clones and leaves some out. Of thousands of clones listed, roughly 67% are singletons. The genes are TRBV7-8 and TRBJ1-2; D remains unclear. This receptor was taken from a male donor with HIV. Sequencing was carried out using cultured CD8+ T cells derived from PBMCs. Written as DNA, the CDR3 is TGTGCCAGCAGCTTAGAGGCGCAAGGGCGATCCTTC. Residues: CASSLEAQGRSF.